This TCR beta chain was profiled in a study of cytomegalovirus exposure and HLA in healthy donors. This PCR relied on a set of 60 Vbeta primers and 13 Jbeta primers. Profiled with immunoSEQ multiplex PCR; TCRdb holds only in-frame clones, not every one. This table holds over 100,000 clones, about four fifths found once. CDR1 is KGHSH, CDR2 LQKENI, per germline. V shed 3 bases and J 8 bases; nucleotides not matched to a gene: 4. CDR3 length: 13 amino acids. This receptor was obtained from a man in his thirties or forties in good health and CMV-seropositive. V and J are TRBV18 and TRBJ1-2; TRBD1 matches 9 bases. Sequencing was done on a sample of PBMCs. CDR3 in DNA: TGTGCCAGCTCACCTGAGACAGGGGGGGGCTACACCTTC. Its translation is CASSPETGGGYTF.